Below are 21 T cell receptor beta chains sequenced from a single sample in a study of beta chain features in type 1 diabetes. Study-wide points: TCRB CDR3s from Type 1 diabetes patients were moderately but significantly shorter in all four CD4+ subsets.

Sequenced material consisted of expressed TCRB transcripts (all of the isolated RNA was reverse transcribed). Clones were read by immunoSEQ multiplex PCR, and TCRdb kept only the in-frame ones, dropping some. Here the sample spans about 710,000 clones, 11% to 15% being singletons. Their recognized antigens are unknown. The specimen sequenced was naive CD4+ T cells from blood. The origin of the receptors is a young man with type 1 diabetes.

The rearrangement links TRBV9 to TRBJ2-2; 12 bases agree with TRBD2. Germline V gene lookup returns CDR1 SGDLS and CDR2 YYNGEE. Germline trimming cut 0 bases from V and 6 bases from J; bases unmatched to any gene: 3. CDR3 size: 16 residues. CDR3 residues: CASSVASGGASGELFF. For the CDR3, the DNA is TGTGCCAGCAGCGTAGCTAGCGGGGGGGCCTCCGGGGAGCTGTTTTTT.

This clone showed up just a few times. The chain joins TRBV5-4 to TRBJ2-3; 8 positions match TRBD1. The CDR3 loop spans 16 amino acids. Looked up from germline, CDR1 is SGHNT and CDR2 is YYREEE (reference sequence). V shed 1 base and J 3 bases; nucleotides not matched to a gene: 7. The CDR3 region has the DNA TGTGCCAGCAGCTTGTGGGGGACAGGAGAAACAGATACGCAGTATTTT. Its protein is CASSLWGTGETDTQYF.

This clone was found a few times. The J gene is TRBJ2-3, the V gene TRBV18, with D perhaps matching TRBD2 (6 bases). V lost 5 bases to trimming and J lost 0 bases, with 12 bases between them. This CDR3 has 15 residues. Germline CDR1 reads KGHSH; CDR2 reads LQKENI. CDR3 in amino acids: CASSTLALSTDTQYF. CDR3 nucleotide sequence: TGTGCCAGCTCAACTCTAGCGCTTAGCACAGATACGCAGTATTTT.

This clone has more than one count but fewer than ten. The sample contains more than one DNA sequence encoding this CDR3. This chain uses TRBV7-2 with TRBJ2-5, with D unclear. Trimming took off 1 base at V and 4 bases at J, with 4 bases between the two ends. Germline CDR1 is SGHTA and CDR2 is FQGNSA. The CDR3 consists of 12 residues. CDR3 nucleotides: TGTGCCAGCAGCTTAGATTCAGAGACCCAGTACTTC. Translation: CASSLDSETQYF.

The V and J genes are TRBV2 and TRBJ2-1; 11 nucleotides line up with TRBD2. This CDR3 is 17 amino acids long. V gave up 1 base and J gave up 4 bases; unmatched junction bases: 6. Germline values: CDR1 SNHLY, CDR2 FYNNEI. The CDR3, as DNA: TGTGCCAGCAGTGAAGGAGGGCTAGCGGGAGGTTACAATGAGCAGTTCTTC. Translated: CASSEGGLAGGYNEQFF.

This clone was observed a few times. The chain carries TRBV7-9 and TRBJ2-7; 10 bases match TRBD2. V shed 5 bases and J 2 bases; nucleotides not matched to a gene: 6. In germline, CDR1 is SEHNR, CDR2 FQNEAQ (reference sequence). The CDR3 runs 15 residues. The CDR3 spells CASSDQTSGPYEQYF. CDR3 bases: TGTGCCAGCAGCGACCAGACTAGCGGGCCCTACGAGCAGTACTTC.

The sample holds a few counts of this clone. The V and J genes are TRBV4-3 and TRBJ1-6; 8 positions match TRBD1. This CDR3 has 15 amino acids. V lost 4 bases to trimming and J lost 5 bases; unmatched junction nucleotides: 4. The germline V gene has CDR1 LGHNA and CDR2 YSLEER. CDR3 coding DNA: TGCGCCAGCAGCCGAATGACAGGGGATAATTCACCCCTCCACTTT. Translation: CASSRMTGDNSPLHF.

The rearrangement uses TRBV7-2 and TRBJ2-5, with TRBD2 identical over 10 bases. CDR3 length: 15 amino acids. Trimming at V came to 3 bases and at J to 4 bases, leaving 5 bases not matched to a gene. The germline gives CDR1 SGHTA, CDR2 FQGNSA. CDR3 DNA sequence: TGTGCCAGCAGCTTTCTAGCGGGGGTTCCAGAGACCCAGTACTTC. This encodes CASSFLAGVPETQYF.

This clone was observed a few times. The gene calls are TRBV25-1 and TRBJ2-3; D might be TRBD1 (5 bases). The germline V gene encodes CDR1 MGHDK and CDR2 SYGVNS. The CDR3 loop spans 13 amino acids. Trimming removed 8 bases from V and 6 bases from J, with 15 bases in between. The CDR3, as DNA: TGTGCCAGCTCCCCGAAGTGGGGCGATACGCAGTATTTT. Translated: CASSPKWGDTQYF.

The genes are TRBV30 and TRBJ1-2, with 9 bases matching TRBD1. Germline V lookup: CDR1 GTSNPN, CDR2 SVGIG (reference sequence). The junction had 2 bases not matched to a gene; V was cut back by 4 bases and J by 2 bases. CDR3 length: 13 residues. The CDR3 protein is CAWTGTGNYGYTF. DNA of the CDR3: TGTGCCTGGACCGGGACAGGGAACTATGGCTACACCTTC.

The chain recombines TRBV12-5 with TRBJ1-1; no clear D gene. V was clipped by 4 bases and J by 5 bases, with 11 bases between them. Per the germline V gene, CDR1 is LGHNT and CDR2 is FRNRAP. The CDR3 is made up of 13 amino acids. Here the CDR3 DNA reads TGTGCTAGTGGTTCCCCCAGCAGAACTGAAGCTTTCTTT. The encoded protein is CASGSPSRTEAFF.

This chain joins TRBV9 and TRBJ2-7; D possibly corresponds to TRBD1 (6 bases). The V gene's germline CDR1 is SGDLS and CDR2 YYNGEE. Trimming pared 3 bases from V and 1 base from J, leaving 11 bases between. There are 14 residues in the CDR3. In nucleotides, the CDR3 is TGTGCCAGCAGCGAGGCAGGGGCATCCTACGAGCAGTACTTC. Translation gives CASSEAGASYEQYF.

V and J are TRBV5-1 and TRBJ2-5; D is perhaps TRBD1 or TRBD2 (5 bases each). Germline assignment: CDR1 SGHRS and CDR2 YFSETQ. Trimming stripped 2 bases from V and 3 bases from J, with 17 bases between. This CDR3 region has 16 residues. CDR3 nucleotide sequence: TGCGCCAGCAGCTTCGTCCGGGGCAACCCGGAAGAGACCCAGTACTTC. Translated: CASSFVRGNPEETQYF. The variable domain in full, with the rest retrieved from reference TRBV5-1 and TRBJ2-5, is KAGVTQTPRYLIKTRGQQVTLSCSPISGHRSVSWYQQTPGQGLQFLFEYFSETQRNKGNFPGRFSGRQFSNSRSEMNVSTLELGDSALYLCASSFVRGNPEETQYFGPGTRLLVL.

This clone was seen a handful of times. V usage is TRBV5-1 and J usage is TRBJ2-5, with unresolved D. Germline CDR1 and CDR2: SGHRS and YFSETQ. This CDR3 has 14 amino acids. Trimming left V 0 bases short and J 3 bases short, with 9 bases between. CDR3 sequence (DNA): TGCGCCAGCAGCTTGGCGGGCTTTAAAGAGACCCAGTACTTC. This encodes CASSLAGFKETQYF.

This clone occurred a few times. This chain connects TRBV9 to TRBJ2-6, with D possibly being TRBD1 (5 bases). V gave up 4 bases and J gave up 0 bases, with 17 bases separating them. This CDR3 spans 18 amino acids. Germline CDR1 SGDLS, CDR2 YYNGEE. The CDR3 spells CASSPRVIPISGANVLTF. CDR3 DNA: TGTGCCAGCAGCCCCAGGGTCATTCCGATCTCTGGGGCCAACGTCCTGACTTTC.

This clone was seen more than once but under ten times. This rearrangement joins TRBV7-9 to TRBJ2-3; TRBD2 matches 9 bases. The CDR3 runs to 15 residues. V lost 3 bases, J lost 0 bases, and 1 base stayed unmatched. Germline V gives CDR1 SEHNR, CDR2 FQNEAQ (reference sequence). The CDR3 is CASSFTSGSTDTQYF. CDR3 DNA sequence: TGTGCCAGCAGCTTTACTAGCGGGAGCACAGATACGCAGTATTTT.

This sequence joins TRBV4-3 and TRBJ1-1; D is undetermined. The CDR3 sequence is 16 residues long. Germline CDR1 and CDR2: LGHNA and YSLEER. Trimming removed 8 bases from V and 0 bases from J, with 19 bases in between. The CDR3 region is CASSFSERTLNTEAFF. The CDR3 DNA is TGCGCCAGCTCCTTTTCGGAGAGGACCTTGAACACTGAAGCTTTCTTT.

In its sample, this clone was seen a few times. The rearrangement links TRBV7-9 to TRBJ1-1; D gene unclear. V dropped 7 bases and J dropped 0 bases, with 12 bases sitting between them. There are 14 residues in the CDR3. Germline V gene lookup returns CDR1 SEHNR and CDR2 FQNEAQ (reference sequence). The DNA for the CDR3 is TGTGCCAGCACCCCGGCAGGTTTGAACACTGAAGCTTTCTTT. This codes for CASTPAGLNTEAFF.

This clone was seen only a few times. This sequence joins TRBV4-1 and TRBJ2-4; D remains unclear. The V end lost 2 bases, the J end lost 0 bases, and 8 bases lay between the germline ends. CDR3 length: 15 residues. Germline V lookup: CDR1 MGHRA, CDR2 YSYEKL. CDR3 nucleotide sequence: TGCGCCAGCAGCCAATTTCACGTAGCCAAAAACATTCAGTACTTC. Residues: CASSQFHVAKNIQYF.

This clone was seen a few times. This chain connects TRBV18 to TRBJ2-3, with 9 positions matching TRBD2. Germline V gene lookup returns CDR1 KGHSH and CDR2 LQKENI. V was pared by 5 bases and J by 1 base, with 7 bases of the junction left unmatched. This CDR3 spans 16 amino acids. The CDR3 reads CASSNILAGRTDTQYF. CDR3 coding DNA: TGTGCCAGCTCAAATATACTAGCGGGTCGCACAGATACGCAGTATTTT.

DNA for the CDR3: TGTGCCTGGAGTGTGGGCGCCGGGACAGGGGGCTACGAGCAGTACTTC. It codes for CAWSVGAGTGGYEQYF. This chain joins TRBV30 and TRBJ2-7, with 11 nucleotides matching TRBD1. CDR3 length: 16 residues. The germline gives CDR1 GTSNPN, CDR2 SVGIG (reference sequence). V shed 0 bases and J 3 bases; nucleotides not matched to a gene: 7.